The 24 T cell receptor beta chains given below trace back to one sample, sequenced in a study of T cells in narcolepsy. The assay was immunoSEQ multiplex PCR, and TCRdb's table has in-frame clones only and misses some. Among about 40,000 clones, approximately 90% were seen once, and the ten largest hold roughly 1.2%. The sequenced material came from CD45RA- memory CD4+ T cells from PBMCs. The source of these receptors is a human donor with narcolepsy.

This clone is a singleton in its sample. V is TRBV27 and J is TRBJ1-2; 7 bases fit TRBD1. The germline gives CDR1 MNHEY, CDR2 SMNVEV (reference sequence). With 6 bases clipped from V and 8 bases from J, the junction kept 12 bases outside the gene matches. CDR3 length equals 14 residues. In nucleotides, the CDR3 is TGTGCCAGCAGAAGGAGGGGGCGAACCATCGGCTACACCTTC. Amino acid sequence: CASRRRGRTIGYTF.

The V call is TRBV2, the J call TRBJ2-2, with D uncertain. Deletions cut 6 bases from V and 0 bases from J, with 11 bases between. Germline CDR1 and CDR2: SNHLY and FYNNEI. The CDR3 is made up of 15 amino acids. CDR3 coding DNA: TGTGCCAGCAGAGGAGCGTCAGCGAACACCGGGGAGCTGTTTTTT. Translating it yields CASRGASANTGELFF.

The chain links TRBV27 to TRBJ1-1; D gene ambiguous. Trimming took 6 bases from V and 5 from J, leaving 10 bases between them. CDR3 length: 12 residues. From germline, CDR1 is MNHEY and CDR2 SMNVEV (reference sequence). CDR3: CASRDPGTEAFF. The CDR3 DNA sequence: TGTGCCAGCAGGGACCCTGGGACTGAAGCTTTCTTT.

The chain has TRBV7-2 and TRBJ2-1, with 9 bases matching TRBD2. Germline CDR1 reads SGHTA; CDR2 reads FQGNSA. The J segment lost 10 bases and the V segment lost 4 bases, leaving 8 bases of the junction unmatched. The CDR3 runs to 14 residues. The CDR3 loop is CASSSAGGRGEQFF. In DNA form, the CDR3 reads TGTGCCAGCAGCTCAGCGGGGGGCCGGGGAGAGCAGTTCTTC.

The chain is built from TRBV19 and TRBJ2-5; a weak D match, TRBD2 (6 bases). CDR1 and CDR2 (germline): LNHDA, SQIVND (reference sequence). V lost 4 bases and J lost 0, with 9 bases in between. The CDR3 totals 14 residues. The CDR3 nucleotides are TGTGCCAGTAGTACCGCGGGATACCAAGAGACCCAGTACTTC. It translates to CASSTAGYQETQYF. The complete variable domain, with remaining parts taken from reference TRBV19 and TRBJ2-5, reads DGGITQSPKYLFRKEGQNVTLSCEQNLNHDAMYWYRQDPGQGLRLIYYSQIVNDFQKGDIAEGYSVSREKKESFPLTVTSAQKNPTAFYLCASSTAGYQETQYFGPGTRLLVL.

The V gene is TRBV5-5, the J gene TRBJ2-1; D is unresolved. V gave up 5 bases and J gave up 0 bases, with 9 bases separating them. CDR3 length: 14 residues. Looked up from germline, CDR1 is SGHKS and CDR2 is YYEKEE (reference sequence). The CDR3, as DNA: TGTGCCAGCAGTGTATCGAGCTCCTACAATGAGCAGTTCTTC. It translates to CASSVSSSYNEQFF. Using reference TRBV5-5 and TRBJ2-1 for the parts outside the CDR3, the full variable domain is DAGVTQSPTHLIKTRGQQVTLRCSPISGHKSVSWYQQVLGQGPQFIFQYYEKEERGRGNFPDRFSARQFPNYSSELNVNALLLGDSALYLCASSVSSSYNEQFFGPGTRLTVL.

The chain recombines TRBV7-2 with TRBJ1-3; no clear D gene. CDR1 is SGHTA, CDR2 FQGNSA, per germline. The CDR3 consists of 14 residues. V dropped 3 bases and J dropped 3 bases, with 9 bases sitting between them. CDR3 protein: CASSFGEFGNTIYF. The CDR3 region has the DNA TGTGCCAGCAGCTTTGGGGAATTTGGAAACACCATATATTTT.

This clone was seen a single time. The chain couples TRBV13 to TRBJ1-2; a possible D gene is TRBD1 (6 bases). CDR1 and CDR2 from the germline V gene are PRHDT and FYEKMQ (reference sequence). Deletions cut 2 bases from V and 9 bases from J, with 10 bases between. The CDR3 sequence is 12 residues long. The CDR3 DNA reads TGTGCCAGCAGCTTAAACGGGGACAGCTACACCTTC. Residues: CASSLNGDSYTF.

The chain links TRBV18 to TRBJ1-3, with a possible D match to TRBD1 (5 bases). Trimming cost V 5 bases and J 0 bases, with 5 bases left between them. Germline V gives CDR1 KGHSH, CDR2 LQKENI. This CDR3 is 13 amino acids long. CDR3 sequence: CASSGTSGNTIYF. The CDR3, as DNA: TGTGCCAGCTCAGGGACCTCTGGAAACACCATATATTTT.

The chain joins TRBV27 to TRBJ2-1; D might be TRBD1 or TRBD2, each matching 6 bases. Germline V gene sequence: CDR1 MNHEY, CDR2 SMNVEV (reference sequence). The CDR3 is 15 residues long. Trimming cost V 7 bases and J 7 bases, with 20 bases left between them. CDR3 sequence: CASIHTGRQGNEQFF. The CDR3 nucleotides read TGTGCCAGCATTCATACAGGGAGGCAGGGAAATGAGCAGTTCTTC.

This sequence joins TRBV30 and TRBJ2-7; 7 bases are a match to TRBD1. V trimming: 4 bases; J trimming: 7 bases; junction bases outside the gene matches: 19. Germline V gene lookup returns CDR1 GTSNPN and CDR2 SVGIG (reference sequence). The CDR3 length is 16 residues. The DNA of the CDR3 is TGTGCCTGGATCCTACACAGGGGCCGGGCCCGGAGGGAGCAGTACTTC. Translation gives CAWILHRGRARREQYF.

V usage is TRBV27 and J usage is TRBJ1-1; possibly TRBD1 for D (6 bases). The CDR3 consists of 14 residues. Per the germline V gene, CDR1 is MNHEY and CDR2 is SMNVEV (reference sequence). Trimming cost V 5 bases and J 7 bases, with 17 bases left between them. The CDR3 loop is CASSTHQGRDEAFF. CDR3 sequence (DNA): TGTGCCAGCAGTACGCACCAGGGGAGGGATGAAGCTTTCTTT.

The chain combines TRBV5-6 with TRBJ2-1; TRBD1 or TRBD2 may be the D gene (6 bases each). The CDR3 loop spans 15 amino acids. Germline V gene data show CDR1 as SGHDT and CDR2 as YYEEEE. Trimming took 2 bases from V and 2 from J, leaving 11 bases between them. The CDR3 region has the DNA TGTGCCAGCAGCTTTGGCGGGACAACCTACAATGAGCAGTTCTTC. This encodes CASSFGGTTYNEQFF.

This sequence joins TRBV29-1 and TRBJ2-3; D is uncertain. Trimming stripped 7 bases from V and 2 bases from J, with 7 bases between. Germline V gene sequence: CDR1 SQVTM, CDR2 ANQGSEA. The length of the CDR3 is 11 residues. CDR3 sequence: CSGDTTDTQYF. The CDR3 nucleotides read TGCAGCGGCGACACCACAGATACGCAGTATTTT.

The CDR3 loop is CASSLLGNTEAFF. The CDR3 region has the DNA TGTGCCAGCAGCCTCCTTGGGAACACTGAAGCTTTCTTT. The J gene is TRBJ1-1, the V gene TRBV6-6; D gene ambiguous. The germline V gene encodes CDR1 MNHNY and CDR2 SVGAGI (reference sequence). The CDR3 length is 13 residues. Between the trimmed V and J ends, which lost 6 bases and 1 base, there was a span of 9 bases.

The chain recombines TRBV7-9 with TRBJ2-5; D possibly corresponds to TRBD2 (5 bases). The assigned J gene may be wrong: the sequence end matches TRBJ2-7 better. The CDR3 contains 16 residues. Germline loops: CDR1 SEHNR, CDR2 FQNEAQ (reference sequence). The CDR3 nucleotides are TGTGCCAGCGTACTCAACTGGCGCGGGCGGAACTACGAGCAGTACTTC. Its protein product is CASVLNWRGRNYEQYF.

The chain has TRBV5-1 and TRBJ2-3; 8 bases agree with TRBD2. The CDR3 contains 16 residues. The trim removed 4 bases at V and 5 bases at J, leaving 12 bases unmatched. Germline V gives CDR1 SGHRS, CDR2 YFSETQ. The CDR3: CASSTLAGGGRDTQYF. The DNA of the CDR3 is TGCGCCAGCAGCACCCTTGCGGGGGGTGGTAGAGATACGCAGTATTTT. Variable domain in full (rest from reference TRBV5-1 and TRBJ2-3): KAGVTQTPRYLIKTRGQQVTLSCSPISGHRSVSWYQQTPGQGLQFLFEYFSETQRNKGNFPGRFSGRQFSNSRSEMNVSTLELGDSALYLCASSTLAGGGRDTQYFGPGTRLTVL.

The CDR3 sequence: CASSRDGKRETQYF. For the CDR3, the DNA is TGCGCCAGCAGCCGTGACGGGAAGAGAGAGACCCAGTACTTC. This chain joins TRBV4-3 and TRBJ2-5; a possible D gene is TRBD2 (5 bases). CDR1 LGHNA and CDR2 YSLEER come from the germline V gene. V lost 4 bases and J lost 4, with 13 bases in between. The CDR3 length is 14 residues.

The chain joins TRBV6-1 to TRBJ1-2; D uncertain. V dropped 5 bases and J dropped 2 bases, with 6 bases sitting between them. The V gene's germline CDR1 is MNHNS and CDR2 SASEGT. The CDR3 is 12 residues long. Here the CDR3 DNA reads TGTGCCAGCAGTCCCGACAACTATGGCTACACCTTC. It is translated as CASSPDNYGYTF.

The J gene is TRBJ1-3, the V gene TRBV7-2; maybe TRBD1 (6 bases). In germline, CDR1 is SGHTA, CDR2 FQGNSA. Trimming took off 3 bases at V and 0 bases at J, with 12 bases between the two ends. CDR3 length: 16 residues. CDR3 sequence reads: CASSFGGGSSGNTIYF. Written as DNA, the CDR3 is TGTGCCAGCAGCTTCGGTGGGGGCTCCTCTGGAAACACCATATATTTT.

The rearrangement uses TRBV7-9 and TRBJ2-3; 13 bases line up with TRBD2. This CDR3 comprises 18 residues. The germline gives CDR1 SEHNR, CDR2 FQNEAQ (reference sequence). V dropped 4 bases and J dropped 6; count of bases not matched to a gene: 13. The CDR3 here is CASSSTRLAGGVADTQYF. CDR3 bases: TGTGCCAGCAGCTCAACCCGACTAGCGGGGGGAGTAGCGGATACGCAGTATTTT.

The gene calls are TRBV11-3 and TRBJ2-7, with 11 bases aligning to TRBD1. The CDR3 is 14 amino acids. Germline CDR1 reads SGHNT; CDR2 reads YENEEA. The junction had 4 bases not matched to a gene; V was cut back by 3 bases and J by 6 bases. CDR3 residues: CASSLAGTGGEQYF. The CDR3 DNA follows: TGTGCCAGCAGCTTGGCCGGGACAGGGGGCGAGCAGTACTTC. Complete variable domain (other parts from reference TRBV11-3 and TRBJ2-7): EAGVVQSPRYKIIEKKQPVAFWCNPISGHNTLYWYLQNLGQGPELLIRYENEEAVDDSQLPKDRFSAERLKGVDSTLKIQPAELGDSAVYLCASSLAGTGGEQYFGPGTRLTVT.

The chain links TRBV28 to TRBJ1-5; D is possibly TRBD1 (6 bases). The CDR3 has 15 residues. Germline V gene lookup returns CDR1 MDHEN and CDR2 SYDVKM. V lost 8 bases, J lost 5 bases, and 19 bases lay in between. CDR3 in DNA: TGTGCCAGCTACGGGGGCATGTTCCCTCATCAGCCCCAGCATTTT. Encoded protein: CASYGGMFPHQPQHF.

J is TRBJ2-1 and V is TRBV15, with D hard to call. The ends were cut back, 3 bases at V and 1 base at J, with 10 bases in the middle. Germline values: CDR1 LNHNV, CDR2 YYDKDF (reference sequence). There are 15 residues in the CDR3. The CDR3 spells CATSRWTESYNEQFF. CDR3 sequence (DNA): TGTGCCACCAGCAGGTGGACGGAATCCTACAATGAGCAGTTCTTC.